Sequencing of this TCR beta chain was carried out in a study of cytomegalovirus exposure and HLA in healthy donors. Study observations and caveats: Indistinguishability led to the exclusion of some V segments, TRBV6-2 and TRBV6-3 included.

The PCR was carried out with 60 Vbeta primers and 13 Jbeta primers. Method: immunoSEQ multiplex PCR; TCRdb's copy keeps in-frame clones and lacks some. The sample carries about 120,000 clones, around three quarters recorded once. This clone was seen once. Its cognate antigen is unknown. This CDR3 comprises 13 residues. Germline CDR1 LNHDA, CDR2 SQIVND (reference sequence). V was clipped by 6 bases and J by 3 bases, with 11 bases between them. V usage is TRBV19 and J usage is TRBJ2-5; TRBD1 might be the D (5 bases). The clonotype was recovered from a female donor in good health and CMV-seronegative. Sequences were obtained from PBMCs. The CDR3 DNA is TGTGCCAGTAGCAGGTTCAGGGAAGAGACCCAGTACTTC. Translating it yields CASSRFREETQYF. The entire variable domain, with the rest obtained from reference TRBV19 and TRBJ2-5, is as follows: DGGITQSPKYLFRKEGQNVTLSCEQNLNHDAMYWYRQDPGQGLRLIYYSQIVNDFQKGDIAEGYSVSREKKESFPLTVTSAQKNPTAFYLCASSRFREETQYFGPGTRLLVL.